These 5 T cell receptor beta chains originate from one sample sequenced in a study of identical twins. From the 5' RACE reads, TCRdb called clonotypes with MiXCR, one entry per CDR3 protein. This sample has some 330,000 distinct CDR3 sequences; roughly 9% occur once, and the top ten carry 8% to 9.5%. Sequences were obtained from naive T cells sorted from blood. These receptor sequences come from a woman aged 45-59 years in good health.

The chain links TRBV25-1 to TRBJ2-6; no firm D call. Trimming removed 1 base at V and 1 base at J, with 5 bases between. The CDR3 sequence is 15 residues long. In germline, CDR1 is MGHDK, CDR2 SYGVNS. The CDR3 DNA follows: TGTGCCAGCAGTGAATCCGAGTCTGGGGCCAACGTCCTGACTTTC. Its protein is CASSESESGANVLTF. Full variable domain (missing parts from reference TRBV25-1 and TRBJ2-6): EADIYQTPRYLVIGTGKKITLECSQTMGHDKMYWYQQDPGMELHLIHYSYGVNSTEKGDLSSESTVSRIRTEHFPLTLESARPSHTSQYLCASSESESGANVLTFGAGSRLTVL.

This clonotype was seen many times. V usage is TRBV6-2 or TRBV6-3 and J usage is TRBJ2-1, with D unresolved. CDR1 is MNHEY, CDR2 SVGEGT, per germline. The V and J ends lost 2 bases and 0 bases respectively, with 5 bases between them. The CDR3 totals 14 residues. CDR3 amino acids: CASSYAGSYNEQFF. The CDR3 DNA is TGTGCCAGCAGTTACGCCGGCTCCTACAATGAGCAGTTCTTC.

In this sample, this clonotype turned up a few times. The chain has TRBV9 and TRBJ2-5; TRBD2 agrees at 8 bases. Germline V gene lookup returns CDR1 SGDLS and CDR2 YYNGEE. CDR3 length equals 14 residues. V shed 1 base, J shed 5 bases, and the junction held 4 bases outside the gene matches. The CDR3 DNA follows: TGTGCCAGCAGCGTACTCGGGGGGGCGGAGACCCAGTACTTC. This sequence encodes CASSVLGGAETQYF.

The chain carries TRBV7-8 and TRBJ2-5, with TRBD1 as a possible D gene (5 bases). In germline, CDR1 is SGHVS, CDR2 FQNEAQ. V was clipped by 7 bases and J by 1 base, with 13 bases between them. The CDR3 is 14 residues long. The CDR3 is CASTLTGSQETQYF. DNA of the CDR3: TGTGCCAGCACACTTACAGGTTCCCAAGAGACCCAGTACTTC.

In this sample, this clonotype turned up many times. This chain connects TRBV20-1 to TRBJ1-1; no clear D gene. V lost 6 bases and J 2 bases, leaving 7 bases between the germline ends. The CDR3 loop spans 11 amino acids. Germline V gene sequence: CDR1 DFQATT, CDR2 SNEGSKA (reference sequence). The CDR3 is CSALGNTEAFF. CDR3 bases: TGCAGTGCCTTGGGAAACACTGAAGCTTTCTTT.